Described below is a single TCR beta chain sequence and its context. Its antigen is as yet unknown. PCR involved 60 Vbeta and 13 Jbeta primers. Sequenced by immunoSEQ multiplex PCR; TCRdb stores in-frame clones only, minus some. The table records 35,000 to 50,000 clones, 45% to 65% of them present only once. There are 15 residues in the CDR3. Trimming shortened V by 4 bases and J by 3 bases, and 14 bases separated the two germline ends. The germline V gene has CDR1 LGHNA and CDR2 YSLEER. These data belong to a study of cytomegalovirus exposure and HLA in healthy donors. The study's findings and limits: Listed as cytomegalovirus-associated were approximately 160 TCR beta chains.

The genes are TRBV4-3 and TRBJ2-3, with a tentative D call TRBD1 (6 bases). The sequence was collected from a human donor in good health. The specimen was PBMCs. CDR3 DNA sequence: TGCGCCAGCAGCCTACGAGGGGGACGGACAGATACGCAGTATTTT. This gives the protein CASSLRGGRTDTQYF.